These 7 T cell receptor beta chains came from one sample sequenced in a study of early stage breast cancer tumors. The assay was immunoSEQ multiplex PCR, and TCRdb's table has in-frame clones only and misses some. Among tens of thousands of clones listed, less than 75% were seen once. The sequencing sample was made of breast tumor tissue. The receptor set was obtained from a person aged 45 to 59 with breast cancer.

This chain connects TRBV5-1 to TRBJ2-1; a weak D match, TRBD1 (5 bases). Germline values: CDR1 SGHRS, CDR2 YFSETQ. This CDR3 spans 15 amino acids. V lost 4 bases and J 8 bases, leaving 19 bases between the germline ends. The CDR3 nucleotides read TGCGCCAGCAGCCGCGCAAGGGGTACTGGCTATGAGCAGTTCTTC. Amino acids: CASSRARGTGYEQFF.

V is TRBV2 and J is TRBJ1-1; D remains ambiguous. The CDR3 consists of 10 residues. In germline, CDR1 is SNHLY, CDR2 FYNNEI. CDR3 in DNA: TGTGGGGAGAAGAACACTGAAGCTTTCTTT. Its protein product is CGEKNTEAFF.

The rearrangement links TRBV4-3 to TRBJ2-5, with TRBD2 identical over 9 bases. V gave up 1 base and J gave up 2 bases; unmatched junction bases: 5. CDR1 is LGHNA and CDR2 is YSLEER in the germline V gene. The CDR3 length is 16 residues. The CDR3 nucleotides read TGCGCCAGCAGCCAAGCCTATAGCGGGGGACAAGAGACCCAGTACTTC. Translated: CASSQAYSGGQETQYF.

In this sample, this clone turned up once. The chain uses TRBV18 and TRBJ2-2; D ambiguous. V gave up 3 bases and J gave up 6 bases, with 17 bases separating them. The CDR3 is made up of 16 amino acids. Germline V gene data show CDR1 as KGHSH and CDR2 as LQKENI. CDR3 sequence: CASSPQKTGFAGELFF. CDR3 DNA sequence: TGTGCCAGCTCACCCCAAAAAACCGGGTTCGCCGGGGAGCTGTTTTTT.

The chain has TRBV9 and TRBJ1-2; D perhaps matches TRBD1 (6 bases). The germline V gene encodes CDR1 SGDLS and CDR2 YYNGEE. The ends were cut back, 4 bases at V and 3 bases at J, with 16 bases in the middle. The CDR3 runs to 15 residues. In nucleotides, the CDR3 is TGTGCCAGCAGCTCTCAGGGGAGAGGTTACTATGGCTACACCTTC. Its translation is CASSSQGRGYYGYTF.

V is TRBV27 and J is TRBJ2-7; maybe TRBD1 (6 bases). The germline V gene encodes CDR1 MNHEY and CDR2 SMNVEV (reference sequence). There are 14 residues in the CDR3. With 7 bases removed from V and 5 bases from J, the gap between germline ends came to 18 bases. In nucleotides, the CDR3 is TGTGCCAGCATGTCCTTGGGACATAGGGACGAGCAGTACTTC. As protein: CASMSLGHRDEQYF.

CDR3 in DNA: TGTGCCAGCAGCGTAGATGCGGGGTCGTCCTACGAGCAGTACTTC. This sequence encodes CASSVDAGSSYEQYF. The rearrangement links TRBV9 to TRBJ2-7, with a tentative D call TRBD2 (6 bases). Germline loops: CDR1 SGDLS, CDR2 YYNGEE. With 0 bases removed from V and 1 base from J, the gap between germline ends came to 11 bases. The CDR3 consists of 15 residues.